This T cell receptor beta chain was captured by sequencing in a study of blood T cell repertoires in COVID-19. Looked up from germline, CDR1 is GTSNPN and CDR2 is SVGIG (reference sequence). With V trimmed by 4 bases and J by 6 bases, 3 bases remained unmatched. This CDR3 spans 11 amino acids. This clone appeared a single time. The table came from immunoSEQ multiplex PCR; TCRdb's copy has only in-frame clones and leaves some out. The table shows some 76,000 clones, with around 89% occurring only once. Sequences were obtained from peripheral blood. The V gene is TRBV30, the J gene TRBJ2-7; 7 bases are shared with TRBD2. The TCR sequence derives from a man aged 60 to 75 with acute or convalescent COVID-19. CDR3 in DNA: TGTGCCTGGATGGGAGGGTCCGAGCAGTACTTC. This sequence encodes CAWMGGSEQYF.